These 31 T cell receptor beta chains originate from one sample sequenced in a study of beta chain features in type 1 diabetes. Expressed TCRB transcripts were sequenced because the isolated RNA had all been reverse transcribed beforehand. Profiling relied on immunoSEQ multiplex PCR, and the TCRdb table lists in-frame clones only, not all of them. The profile shows around 310,000 clones, roughly 11% of them singletons. The sequenced sample consisted of naive CD4+ T cells from blood. These receptors all stem from a woman in her 30s in good health.

This clone was counted a few times. V is TRBV5-1 and J is TRBJ2-7, with 11 bases matching TRBD2. Germline V lookup: CDR1 SGHRS, CDR2 YFSETQ. V shed 2 bases, J shed 3 bases, and the junction held 7 bases outside the gene matches. The CDR3 covers 16 residues. The CDR3 sequence is CASSFFPGLADYEQYF. DNA of the CDR3: TGCGCCAGCAGCTTCTTCCCGGGACTAGCGGACTACGAGCAGTACTTC.

This clone turned up a few times. This chain uses TRBV7-9 with TRBJ1-4; weak D call: TRBD1 (5 bases). Trimming cost V 5 bases and J 6 bases, with 16 bases left between them. Germline loops: CDR1 SEHNR, CDR2 FQNEAQ (reference sequence). The CDR3 is 15 amino acids. The CDR3 is CASSARGGIDEKLFF. The CDR3 DNA reads as TGTGCCAGCAGCGCCCGGGGGGGAATTGATGAAAAACTGTTTTTT.

This clone was recorded a few times. The sample holds other DNA sequences that translate to the same CDR3. J is TRBJ2-3 and V is TRBV19; no clear D. V was clipped by 3 bases and J by 2 bases, with 9 bases between them. CDR1 is LNHDA, CDR2 SQIVND, per germline (reference sequence). This CDR3 contains 14 residues. The CDR3 DNA follows: TGTGCCAGTAGTATTCTAGGCTCCACAGATACGCAGTATTTT. Residues: CASSILGSTDTQYF.

The chain carries TRBV28 and TRBJ1-1, with no clear D. This CDR3 has 14 residues. Germline V gives CDR1 MDHEN, CDR2 SYDVKM. V dropped 3 bases and J dropped 2 bases, with 10 bases sitting between them. The CDR3 sequence: CASSLAEINTEAFF. The DNA of the CDR3 is TGTGCCAGCAGTTTGGCAGAAATAAACACTGAAGCTTTCTTT. The entire variable domain, with the rest obtained from reference TRBV28 and TRBJ1-1, is as follows: DVKVTQSSRYLVKRTGEKVFLECVQDMDHENMFWYRQDPGLGLRLIYFSYDVKMKEKGDIPEGYSVSREKKERFSLILESASTNQTSMYLCASSLAEINTEAFFGQGTRLTVV.

A note on this clone: One end of the junction does not line up with germline, which may come from a read error. J is TRBJ1-5 and V is TRBV10-3; D is unresolved. Germline V gene lookup returns CDR1 ENHRY and CDR2 SYGVKD. The CDR3 has 12 amino acids. DNA for the CDR3: TGTGCCATCAGTGAGTCGAACAGACCTCCCTATTTT. Its protein product is CAISESNRPPYF.

A few counts support this clone. The chain combines TRBV7-6 with TRBJ1-2, with 7 bases that match TRBD1. This CDR3 comprises 15 residues. Germline V CDR1 and CDR2: SGHVS, FNYEAQ. V trimming: 5 bases; J trimming: 4 bases; junction bases outside the gene matches: 10. The CDR3 loop is CASSPSLWDSYGYTF. The CDR3 bases are TGTGCCAGCAGCCCATCACTGTGGGACAGCTATGGCTACACCTTC.

This clone has more than one count but fewer than ten. The V and J genes are TRBV7-9 and TRBJ2-2; 12 nucleotides agree with TRBD2. The germline gives CDR1 SEHNR, CDR2 FQNEAQ (reference sequence). The CDR3 is made up of 18 amino acids. V trimming: 5 bases; J trimming: 0 bases; junction bases outside the gene matches: 7. The CDR3 nucleotides read TGTGCCAGCAGCACCCCTAGCGGGAGGGTCGCGAACACCGGGGAGCTGTTTTTT. It encodes CASSTPSGRVANTGELFF.

This clone has a handful of counts. The rearrangement joins TRBV10-3 to TRBJ2-5; TRBD1 matches at 9 bases. The closer fit of TRBJ2-7 to the DNA end suggests the J call may be wrong. CDR3 length: 14 amino acids. CDR1 and CDR2 from the germline V gene are ENHRY and SYGVKD. CDR3 amino acids: CAIRDSGQGYEQYF. The DNA for the CDR3 is TGTGCCATCAGGGATTCGGGACAGGGCTACGAGCAGTACTTC.

This chain joins TRBV28 and TRBJ2-7, with D maybe TRBD2 (6 bases). Germline V gene data show CDR1 as MDHEN and CDR2 as SYDVKM. CDR3 length equals 15 residues. Between the trimmed V and J ends, which lost 3 bases and 3 bases, there was a span of 15 bases. The CDR3 spells CASSLITLRGYEQYF. The DNA for the CDR3 is TGTGCCAGCAGTTTGATAACTTTGCGGGGCTACGAGCAGTACTTC.

CDR3 protein: CASSPIGRTVSGANVLTF. In DNA, the CDR3 is TGTGCCAGCTCACCAATAGGACGGACTGTCTCTGGGGCCAACGTCCTGACTTTC. The chain couples TRBV18 to TRBJ2-6, with TRBD2 as a possible D gene (5 bases). This CDR3 spans 18 amino acids. The germline CDR1 and CDR2 sequences are KGHSH and LQKENI. The ends were cut back, 2 bases at V and 0 bases at J, with 14 bases in the middle.

This rearrangement joins TRBV6-6 to TRBJ2-7, with D tentatively TRBD2 (6 bases). Germline V gene sequence: CDR1 MNHNY, CDR2 SVGAGI (reference sequence). This CDR3 region has 15 residues. Trimming removed 4 bases from V and 0 bases from J, with 13 bases in between. The chain's CDR3 is CASSFSAGGSYEQYF. The CDR3 region has the DNA TGTGCCAGCAGTTTTTCAGCGGGTGGCTCCTACGAGCAGTACTTC.

This clone was detected only a few times. The chain recombines TRBV4-1 with TRBJ2-1; TRBD2 agrees at 11 bases. The CDR3 contains 16 residues. After removal of 0 bases from V and 7 bases from J, the junction contained 5 bases not matched to a gene. The V gene's germline CDR1 is MGHRA and CDR2 YSYEKL. The CDR3 bases are TGCGCCAGCAGCCAAGAAACTAGCGGGAGAAGGAATGAGCAGTTCTTC. Its translation is CASSQETSGRRNEQFF.

The gene calls are TRBV5-4 and TRBJ1-4; D is uncertain. The CDR3 consists of 16 residues. Per germline, CDR1 SGHNT and CDR2 YYREEE (reference sequence). Deletions cut 0 bases from V and 0 bases from J, with 9 bases between. CDR3 protein: CASSLGHTATNEKLFF. The CDR3 nucleotides read TGTGCCAGCAGCTTGGGTCACACCGCAACTAATGAAAAACTGTTTTTT.

The V call is TRBV30, the J call TRBJ1-1; TRBD1 is a possible D gene (6 bases). V was cut by 7 bases and J by 11 bases, with 26 bases left in between. CDR1 and CDR2 (germline): GTSNPN, SVGIG (reference sequence). The CDR3 consists of 14 residues. CDR3 region: CASDLGSAEGVAFF. The CDR3 region has the DNA TGTGCCTCCGACTTAGGTTCTGCAGAGGGGGTCGCTTTCTTT.

In its sample, this clone was seen a few times. CDR3 DNA sequence: TGTGCCAGTAGTATCGTGGGAGAAGAGACCCAGTACTTC. Translation: CASSIVGEETQYF. The chain has TRBV19 and TRBJ2-5; D perhaps matches TRBD2 (5 bases). The V gene lost 3 bases and the J gene lost 3 bases, with 8 bases spanning the gap. Germline values: CDR1 LNHDA, CDR2 SQIVND (reference sequence). The length of the CDR3 is 13 residues.

This clone occurred a few times. The genes are TRBV15 and TRBJ2-1; TRBD2 matches at 11 bases. The V gene's germline CDR1 is LNHNV and CDR2 YYDKDF (reference sequence). With V trimmed by 5 bases and J by 4 bases, 7 bases remained unmatched. The CDR3 sequence is 16 residues long. The CDR3 coding sequence is TGTGCCACCAGCTCGACAACTAGCGGGAGTTACAATGAGCAGTTCTTC. Amino acid sequence: CATSSTTSGSYNEQFF.

This chain joins TRBV2 and TRBJ1-5; 9 bases line up with TRBD1. CDR1 is SNHLY, CDR2 FYNNEI, per germline. The CDR3 is made up of 14 amino acids. V gave up 6 bases and J gave up 1 base; unmatched junction bases: 1. DNA of the CDR3: TGTGCCAGCAGGGGACAGGGAAGCAATCAGCCCCAGCATTTT. As protein: CASRGQGSNQPQHF.

The chain couples TRBV19 to TRBJ2-1, with 9 bases fitting TRBD2. Germline V lookup: CDR1 LNHDA, CDR2 SQIVND (reference sequence). Germline trimming cut 7 bases from V and 7 bases from J; bases unmatched to any gene: 5. The CDR3 runs 13 residues. CDR3 sequence reads: CASNPTSGNEQFF. As DNA, the CDR3 is TGTGCCAGTAACCCCACTAGCGGGAATGAGCAGTTCTTC.

DNA for the CDR3: TGCGCCAGCACCATGGACAGGAGCTCCTACAATGAGCAGTTCTTC. Amino acids: CASTMDRSSYNEQFF. The chain combines TRBV5-1 with TRBJ2-1; 7 bases are shared with TRBD1. The CDR3 runs to 15 residues. The junction had 6 bases not matched to a gene; V was cut back by 6 bases and J by 0 bases. Germline V gene data show CDR1 as SGHRS and CDR2 as YFSETQ.

The chain has TRBV9 and TRBJ2-2; 9 bases align to TRBD2. V shed 2 bases, J shed 3 bases, and the junction held 5 bases outside the gene matches. There are 16 residues in the CDR3. Germline CDR1 SGDLS, CDR2 YYNGEE. CDR3 region: CASSVSGSGYTGELFF. CDR3 DNA sequence: TGTGCCAGCAGCGTTAGCGGGAGCGGGTACACCGGGGAGCTGTTTTTT.

This clone has more than one count but fewer than ten. The chain recombines TRBV20-1 with TRBJ2-7; D remains unclear. Trimming shortened V by 5 bases and J by 6 bases, and 11 bases separated the two germline ends. The germline CDR1 and CDR2 sequences are DFQATT and SNEGSKA (reference sequence). The length of the CDR3 is 11 residues. CDR3: CSAASIVEQYF. CDR3 nucleotide sequence: TGCAGTGCTGCGAGTATCGTCGAGCAGTACTTC.

V is TRBV2 and J is TRBJ2-5; 8 bases are shared with TRBD1. Germline CDR1 is SNHLY and CDR2 is FYNNEI. The CDR3 extends over 15 amino acids. Trimming removed 5 bases from V and 2 bases from J; junction bases left unmatched: 7. The CDR3 reads CASSRFGTGQETQYF. CDR3 DNA sequence: TGTGCCAGCAGTCGTTTCGGGACAGGACAAGAGACCCAGTACTTC.

The rearrangement links TRBV5-1 to TRBJ1-5; 7 positions agree with TRBD1. V lost 8 bases to trimming and J lost 5 bases; unmatched junction nucleotides: 7. The CDR3 is 13 residues long. CDR1 and CDR2 (germline): SGHRS, YFSETQ. For the CDR3, the DNA is TGCGCCAGTCGTGGGACAGAGGATCAGCCCCAGCATTTT. Translation: CASRGTEDQPQHF.

This sequence joins TRBV4-1 and TRBJ2-3, with D possibly matching TRBD2 (6 bases). Trimming pared 1 base from V and 0 bases from J, leaving 8 bases between. CDR1 MGHRA and CDR2 YSYEKL come from the germline V gene. CDR3 length: 15 residues. The CDR3 sequence is CASSQVGTSTDTQYF. The DNA for the CDR3 is TGCGCCAGCAGCCAAGTCGGGACTAGCACAGATACGCAGTATTTT.

Only a few counts were recorded for this clone. CDR3 amino acids: CATQGPGEKLFF. CDR3 nucleotides: TGTGCCACACAGGGGCCGGGGGAAAAACTGTTTTTT. J is TRBJ1-4 and V is TRBV10-3; TRBD1 matches at 7 bases. This CDR3 comprises 12 residues. V shed 10 bases, J shed 8 bases, and the junction held 7 bases outside the gene matches. The germline V gene has CDR1 ENHRY and CDR2 SYGVKD.

The chain carries TRBV28 and TRBJ2-1; tentatively, D is TRBD1 (7 bases). Trimming left V 2 bases short and J 8 bases short, with 16 bases between. This CDR3 is 15 amino acids long. Germline lookup yields CDR1 MDHEN and CDR2 SYDVKM. CDR3 sequence: CASSLAGQRNYEQFF. DNA for the CDR3: TGTGCCAGCAGTTTAGCGGGACAGAGAAATTATGAGCAGTTCTTC.

This clone occurred a few times. This rearrangement joins TRBV18 to TRBJ2-7, with TRBD2 matching 8 bases. V gave up 5 bases and J gave up 2 bases; unmatched junction bases: 5. This CDR3 contains 14 residues. Germline V gene data show CDR1 as KGHSH and CDR2 as LQKENI. The CDR3 bases are TGTGCCAGCTCAGCTAGCGGGTCAGCCTACGAGCAGTACTTC. This sequence encodes CASSASGSAYEQYF.

This clone was counted only a few times. An end of the junction differs from the germline gene, which may be a read error. V gene TRBV7-7 combines with J gene TRBJ2-1, with 11 bases identical to TRBD2. The germline V gene encodes CDR1 SSHAT and CDR2 FNYEAQ (reference sequence). This CDR3 has 15 amino acids. CDR3 sequence reads: CASSLSLAGGGEQFF. CDR3 bases: TGTGCTAGCAGCTTAAGTCTAGCGGGAGGCGGTGAGCAGTTCTTC.

This chain links TRBV2 with TRBJ2-7; 7 nucleotides align to TRBD1. V gave up 6 bases and J gave up 2 bases; unmatched junction bases: 7. Germline V lookup: CDR1 SNHLY, CDR2 FYNNEI. The CDR3 covers 14 residues. In DNA form, the CDR3 reads TGTGCCAGCAGGGGGGACAGACTTACCTACGAGCAGTACTTC. It encodes CASRGDRLTYEQYF. The entire variable domain, with the rest obtained from reference TRBV2 and TRBJ2-7, is as follows: EPEVTQTPSHQVTQMGQEVILRCVPISNHLYFYWYRQILGQKVEFLVSFYNNEISEKSEIFDDQFSVERPDGSNFTLKIRSTKLEDSAMYFCASRGDRLTYEQYFGPGTRLTVT.

This clone has just a few counts. The sample has other DNA sequences that encode this CDR3 too. The rearrangement joins TRBV6-1 to TRBJ2-6; D may be TRBD1 (5 bases). There are 15 residues in the CDR3. Between the trimmed V and J ends, which lost 6 bases and 0 bases, there was a span of 9 bases. Germline V gene sequence: CDR1 MNHNS, CDR2 SASEGT. In nucleotides, the CDR3 is TGTGCCAGCAGCCTCGACAGCTCTGGGGCCAACGTCCTGACTTTC. Encoded protein: CASSLDSSGANVLTF.

The chain carries TRBV11-1 and TRBJ2-5; TRBD2 matches 9 bases. In germline, CDR1 is SGHAT, CDR2 FQDESV (reference sequence). This CDR3 is built from 14 residues. J lost 2 bases, V lost 5 bases, and 3 bases had no gene match. This CDR3 is CASSRTSEQETQYF. Written as DNA, the CDR3 is TGTGCCAGCAGCCGGACTAGCGAGCAAGAGACCCAGTACTTC.